Listed below are T cell receptor beta chains from one sample, sequenced in a study of beta chain features in type 1 diabetes. The table came from immunoSEQ multiplex PCR; TCRdb's copy has only in-frame clones and leaves some out. The profile shows fewer than 900,000 clones, roughly a sixth of them singletons. Sequencing was carried out using naive CD4+ T cells from blood. The receptors were sampled from a woman between 18 and 30 years old in good health. Each CDR3 is given with its conserved first and last residue. A D gene is named only where the DNA matches it firmly. The size field is filled for only some rows; it gives once, few, many or a size class.

d_call j_call v_call clone_size cdr3_aa cdr3_nt
. TRBJ1-2 TRBV10-3 few CAISDPETGYYGYTF TGTGCCATCAGTGATCCCGAAACAGGGTACTATGGCTACACCTTC
. TRBJ2-7 TRBV5-1 . CASSFNWGSYEQYF TGCGCCAGCAGTTTCAACTGGGGCTCCTACGAGCAGTACTTC
TRBD1 TRBJ2-1 TRBV27 . CASSSWTRTGTNEQFF TGTGCCAGCAGTTCCTGGACCCGGACAGGGACGAATGAGCAGTTCTTC
. TRBJ2-1 TRBV7-3 . CASSFTGDNEQFF TGTGCCAGCAGCTTTACAGGAGACAATGAGCAGTTCTTC
. TRBJ1-3 TRBV5-1 . CASSLGDPGNTIYF TGCGCCAGCAGCTTGGGGGATCCTGGAAACACCATATATTTT
TRBD1 TRBJ1-5 TRBV18 . CASSQRTGSDQPQHF TGTGCCAGCTCGCAGCGGACAGGGTCAGATCAGCCCCAGCATTTT
. TRBJ2-5 TRBV7-9 once CASNLALVGQETQYF TGTGCCAGCAACTTAGCGCTGGTTGGCCAAGAGACCCAGTACTTC
. TRBJ1-5 TRBV7-2 . CASSLEGRQPQHF TGTGCCAGCAGCTTAGAGGGGAGGCAGCCCCAGCATTTT
TRBD1 TRBJ2-7 TRBV5-4 few CASSRQGAHYEQYF TGTGCCAGCAGCCGACAGGGGGCCCATTACGAGCAGTACTTC
TRBD2 TRBJ2-1 TRBV7-9 few CASRRTSGGYNEQFF TGTGCCAGCAGACGGACTAGCGGAGGGTACAATGAGCAGTTCTTC
. TRBJ2-4 TRBV15 . CATSPDPGAKNIQYF TGTGCCACCAGCCCAGATCCGGGGGCCAAAAACATTCAGTACTTC
. TRBJ2-1 TRBV5-6 . CASSLRQEYNEQFF TGTGCCAGCAGCCTGAGACAGGAGTACAATGAGCAGTTCTTC
TRBD1 TRBJ2-5 TRBV7-2 few CASSSNQGAFETQYF TGTGCCAGCAGCTCAAATCAGGGGGCATTCGAGACCCAGTACTTC
. TRBJ1-4 TRBV4-3 few CASSPKEKGREKLFF TGCGCCAGCAGCCCAAAAGAGAAAGGGAGAGAAAAACTGTTTTTT
. TRBJ2-5 TRBV7-2 few CASSLGEETQYF TGTGCCAGCAGCTTAGGAGAGGAGACCCAGTACTTC
TRBD1 TRBJ2-4 TRBV4-3 . CASSQDRDRGQGRNIQYF TGCGCCAGCAGCCAAGATCGGGACAGGGGGCAAGGTAGAAACATTCAGTACTTC
. TRBJ2-1 TRBV28 many CATGANEQFF TGTGCCACCGGGGCCAATGAGCAGTTCTTC
TRBD2 TRBJ2-1 TRBV9 . CASSTGTSGSTGALYNEQFF TGTGCCAGCAGCACAGGGACTAGCGGGAGCACGGGGGCCCTCTACAATGAGCAGTTCTTC
. TRBJ2-7 TRBV2 . CASSDNQLYEQYF TGTGCCAGCAGTGATAACCAATTGTACGAGCAGTACTTC
. TRBJ2-1 TRBV5-1 . CASSWGLAAYNEQFF TGCGCCAGCAGCTGGGGACTCGCGGCGTACAATGAGCAGTTCTTC
. TRBJ2-7 TRBV28 . CASGFGGVQYF TGTGCCAGCGGGTTCGGGGGTGTGCAGTACTTC
. TRBJ2-1 TRBV5-1 few CASSLGGTRYYNEQFF TGCGCCAGCAGCTTGGGAGGGACGCGCTACTACAATGAGCAGTTCTTC
. TRBJ2-5 TRBV7-3 once CASSLYPAQETQYF TGTGCCAGCAGCTTATACCCAGCGCAAGAGACCCAGTACTTC
TRBD2 TRBJ2-2 TRBV28 once CASSLWFSGTSGYTGELFF TGTGCCAGCAGTTTATGGTTTTCCGGGACTAGCGGTTATACCGGGGAGCTGTTTTTT
. TRBJ2-5 TRBV11-2 few CASSTGARETQYF TGTGCCAGCAGCACCGGGGCCAGGGAGACCCAGTACTTC
. TRBJ2-6 TRBV5-4 . CASSTITGANVLTF TGTGCCAGCAGCACCATTACTGGGGCCAACGTCCTGACTTTC
TRBD1 TRBJ1-2 TRBV11-2 . CASSFDRGAGYTF TGTGCCAGCAGCTTCGACAGGGGGGCTGGCTACACCTTC
TRBD2 TRBJ2-1 TRBV27 few CASSRLAGGPYEQFF TGTGCCAGCAGCCGGCTGGCGGGAGGGCCGTATGAGCAGTTCTTC
. TRBJ2-7 TRBV18 . CASSPMRRDTQGDTYEQYF TGTGCCAGCTCACCAATGCGTAGGGACACACAGGGCGATACCTACGAGCAGTACTTC
. TRBJ2-1 TRBV28 few CASSLFGFGNEQFF TGTGCCAGCAGTTTATTCGGTTTCGGGAATGAGCAGTTCTTC
TRBD2 TRBJ2-7 TRBV10-2 . CASRPSGSYEQYF TGCGCCAGCAGACCTAGCGGGAGTTACGAACAGTACTTC
. TRBJ1-2 TRBV28 . CASTVGGGFLGYGYTF TGTGCCAGCACCGTAGGCGGCGGATTTCTAGGGTATGGCTACACCTTC
. TRBJ1-4 TRBV14 . CASSHTSLSTSTNEKLFF TGTGCCAGCAGTCATACTTCACTGTCAACTTCAACTAATGAAAAACTGTTTTTT
. TRBJ2-5 TRBV21-1 few CASSKGVPARTGKETQYF TGTGCCAGCAGCAAAGGAGTCCCGGCCCGGACAGGTAAAGAGACCCAGTACTTC
. TRBJ2-3 TRBV2 few CASKIETSTDTQYF TGTGCCAGCAAGATTGAAACTAGCACAGATACGCAGTATTTT
. TRBJ1-1 TRBV15 few CATGDQLNTEAFF TGTGCCACCGGGGATCAGCTGAACACTGAAGCTTTCTTT
TRBD1 TRBJ2-6 TRBV28 . CASLPGQGAYGANVLTF TGTGCCAGTTTACCGGGACAGGGGGCTTATGGGGCCAACGTCCTGACTTTC